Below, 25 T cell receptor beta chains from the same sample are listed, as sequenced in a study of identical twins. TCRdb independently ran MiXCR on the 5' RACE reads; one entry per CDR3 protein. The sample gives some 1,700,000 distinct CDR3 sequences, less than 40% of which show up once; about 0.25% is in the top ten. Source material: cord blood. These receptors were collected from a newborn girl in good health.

The chain's CDR3 is CASSLGSSGSYNEQYF. The CDR3 nucleotides read TGTGCCAGCAGCTTAGGGTCTAGCGGGTCGTACAATGAGCAGTACTTC. The V gene is TRBV11-1, the J gene TRBJ2-7, with 8 bases that match TRBD2. The CDR3 is 16 residues long. The trim removed 1 base at V and 7 bases at J, leaving 12 bases unmatched. Germline V gives CDR1 SGHAT, CDR2 FQDESV (reference sequence).

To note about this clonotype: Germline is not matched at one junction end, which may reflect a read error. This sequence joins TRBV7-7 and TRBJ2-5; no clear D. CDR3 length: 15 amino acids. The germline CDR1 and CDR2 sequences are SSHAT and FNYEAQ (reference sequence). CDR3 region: CASSLEWGTQETQYF. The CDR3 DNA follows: TGTGCTAGCAGCTTAGAATGGGGAACACAAGAGACCCAGTACTTC.

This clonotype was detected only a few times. The CDR3 loop is CASSVVGGLAVNTGELFF. The CDR3 DNA reads as TGTGCCAGCAGCGTAGTCGGTGGGCTAGCGGTGAACACCGGGGAGCTGTTTTTT. The chain carries TRBV9 and TRBJ2-2; 7 nucleotides match TRBD2. V trimming: 0 bases; J trimming: 1 base; junction bases outside the gene matches: 9. CDR3 length equals 18 residues. From germline, CDR1 is SGDLS and CDR2 YYNGEE.

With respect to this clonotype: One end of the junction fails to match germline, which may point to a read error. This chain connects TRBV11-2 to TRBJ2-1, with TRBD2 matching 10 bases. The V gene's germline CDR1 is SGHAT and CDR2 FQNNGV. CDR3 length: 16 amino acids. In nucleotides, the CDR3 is TGTGCCAGCAGCTTTTACCCGGGACTAGCGCACAATGAGCAGTTGTTC. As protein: CASSFYPGLAHNEQLF.

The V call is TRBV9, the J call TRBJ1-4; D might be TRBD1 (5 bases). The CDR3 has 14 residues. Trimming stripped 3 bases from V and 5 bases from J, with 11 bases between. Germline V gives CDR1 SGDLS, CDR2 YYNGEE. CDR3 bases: TGTGCCAGCAGCGCGGGACCGTTCAATGAAAAACTGTTTTTT. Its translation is CASSAGPFNEKLFF.

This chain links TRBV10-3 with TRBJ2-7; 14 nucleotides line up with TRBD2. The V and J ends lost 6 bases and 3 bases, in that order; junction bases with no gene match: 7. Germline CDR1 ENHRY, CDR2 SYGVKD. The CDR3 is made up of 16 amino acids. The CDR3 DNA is TGTGCCATCAGCGGGACTAGCGGGAGTGGGGTCTACGAGCAGTACTTC. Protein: CAISGTSGSGVYEQYF.

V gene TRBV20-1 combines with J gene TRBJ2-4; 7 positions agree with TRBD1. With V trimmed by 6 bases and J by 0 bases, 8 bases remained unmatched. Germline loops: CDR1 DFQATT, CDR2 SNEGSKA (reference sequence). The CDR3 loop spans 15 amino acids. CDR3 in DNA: TGCAGTGCCCCGGGACAGTCACTAGCCAAAAACATTCAGTACTTC. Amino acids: CSAPGQSLAKNIQYF.

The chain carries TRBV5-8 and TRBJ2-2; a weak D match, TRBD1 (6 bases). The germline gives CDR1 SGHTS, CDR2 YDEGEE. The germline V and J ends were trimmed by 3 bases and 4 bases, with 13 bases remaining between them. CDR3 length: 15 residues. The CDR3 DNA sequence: TGTGCCAGCAGCTACTCAGGGGTCTCCACCGGGGAGCTGTTTTTT. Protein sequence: CASSYSGVSTGELFF. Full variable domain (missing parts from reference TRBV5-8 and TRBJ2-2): EAGVTQSPTHLIKTRGQQATLRCSPISGHTSVYWYQQALGLGLQFLLWYDEGEERNRGNFPPRFSGRQFPNYSSELNVNALELEDSALYLCASSYSGVSTGELFFGEGSRLTVL.

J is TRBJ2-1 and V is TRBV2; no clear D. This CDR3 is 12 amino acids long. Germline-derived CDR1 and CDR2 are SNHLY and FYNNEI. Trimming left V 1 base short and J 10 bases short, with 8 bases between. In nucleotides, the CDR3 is TGTGCCAGCAGTGAAGGTTGGGCAGAGCAGTTCTTC. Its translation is CASSEGWAEQFF.

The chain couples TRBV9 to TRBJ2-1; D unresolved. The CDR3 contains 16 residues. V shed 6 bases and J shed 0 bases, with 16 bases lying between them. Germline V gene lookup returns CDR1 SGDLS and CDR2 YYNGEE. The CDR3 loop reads CASTSSWVSSYNEQFF. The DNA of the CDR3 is TGTGCCAGCACCAGTAGTTGGGTGAGCTCCTACAATGAGCAGTTCTTC.

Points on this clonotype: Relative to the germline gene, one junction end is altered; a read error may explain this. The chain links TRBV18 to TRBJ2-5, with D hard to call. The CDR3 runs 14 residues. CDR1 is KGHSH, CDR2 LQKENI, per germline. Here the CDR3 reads CAGSPDGPVGTQYF. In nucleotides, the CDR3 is TGTGCCGGCTCACCAGATGGTCCCGTAGGGACCCAGTACTTC.

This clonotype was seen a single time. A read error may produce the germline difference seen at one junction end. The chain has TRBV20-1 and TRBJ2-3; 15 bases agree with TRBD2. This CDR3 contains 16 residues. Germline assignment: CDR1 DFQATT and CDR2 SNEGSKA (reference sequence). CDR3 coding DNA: TGCGGTGCTAGGGGGACTAGCGGGAGGCAGGCAGATACGCAGTATTTT. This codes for CGARGTSGRQADTQYF.

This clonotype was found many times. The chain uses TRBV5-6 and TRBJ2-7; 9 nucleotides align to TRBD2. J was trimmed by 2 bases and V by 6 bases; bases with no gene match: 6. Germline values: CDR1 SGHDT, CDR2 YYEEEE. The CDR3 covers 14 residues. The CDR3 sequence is CASNERLAAYEQYF. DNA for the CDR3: TGTGCCAGCAACGAACGACTAGCGGCCTACGAGCAGTACTTC.

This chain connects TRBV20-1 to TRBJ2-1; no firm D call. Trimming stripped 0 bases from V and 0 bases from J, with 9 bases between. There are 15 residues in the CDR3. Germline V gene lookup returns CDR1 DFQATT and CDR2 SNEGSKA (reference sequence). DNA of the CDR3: TGCAGTGCTAGAGAAATCGGGCACTCCTACAATGAGCAGTTCTTC. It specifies CSAREIGHSYNEQFF.

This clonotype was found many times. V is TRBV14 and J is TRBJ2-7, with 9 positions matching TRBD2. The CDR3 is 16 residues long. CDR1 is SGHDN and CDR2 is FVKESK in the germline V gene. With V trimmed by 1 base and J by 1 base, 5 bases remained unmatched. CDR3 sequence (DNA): TGTGCCAGCAGCCAAGCGCTGACTAGCGGATCCTACGAGCAGTACTTC. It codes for CASSQALTSGSYEQYF. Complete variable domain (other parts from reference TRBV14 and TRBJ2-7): EAGVTQFPSHSVIEKGQTVTLRCDPISGHDNLYWYRRVMGKEIKFLLHFVKESKQDESGMPNNRFLAERTGGTYSTLKVQPAELEDSGVYFCASSQALTSGSYEQYFGPGTRLTVT.

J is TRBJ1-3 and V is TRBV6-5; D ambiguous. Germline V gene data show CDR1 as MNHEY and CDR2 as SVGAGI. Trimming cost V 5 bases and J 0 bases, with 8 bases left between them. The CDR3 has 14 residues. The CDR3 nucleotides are TGTGCCAGCAGTAGAGACGGCTCTGGAAACACCATATATTTT. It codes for CASSRDGSGNTIYF.

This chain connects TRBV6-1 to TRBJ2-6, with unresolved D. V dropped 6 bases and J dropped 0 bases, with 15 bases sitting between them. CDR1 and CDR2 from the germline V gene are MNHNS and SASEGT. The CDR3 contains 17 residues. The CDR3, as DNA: TGTGCCAGCAGCGCCCAGTTCGGCCCCTCTGGGGCCAACGTCCTGACTTTC. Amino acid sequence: CASSAQFGPSGANVLTF.

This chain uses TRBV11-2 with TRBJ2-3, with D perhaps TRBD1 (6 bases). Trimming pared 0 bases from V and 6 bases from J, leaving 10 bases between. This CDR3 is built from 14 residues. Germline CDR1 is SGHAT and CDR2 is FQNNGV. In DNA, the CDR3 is TGTGCCAGCAGCTTAGAGCCGAGGGGGGATACGCAGTATTTT. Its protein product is CASSLEPRGDTQYF.

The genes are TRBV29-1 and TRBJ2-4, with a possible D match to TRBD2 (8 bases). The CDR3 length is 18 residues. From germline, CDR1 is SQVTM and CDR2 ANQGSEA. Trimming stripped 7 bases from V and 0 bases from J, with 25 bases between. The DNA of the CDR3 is TGCAGCGCCCGAGGGCGACAGGGCCTAGCGGGAGCCAAAAACATTCAGTACTTC. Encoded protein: CSARGRQGLAGAKNIQYF.

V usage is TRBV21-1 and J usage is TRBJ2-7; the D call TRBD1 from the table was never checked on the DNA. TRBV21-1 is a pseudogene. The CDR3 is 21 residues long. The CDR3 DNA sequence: TGTGCCAGCAGCAAAGTGGGGCTCCAGTCGGAAAACCGGGTCCAGTCCTACGAGCAGTACTTC. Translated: CASSKVGLQSENRVQSYEQYF.

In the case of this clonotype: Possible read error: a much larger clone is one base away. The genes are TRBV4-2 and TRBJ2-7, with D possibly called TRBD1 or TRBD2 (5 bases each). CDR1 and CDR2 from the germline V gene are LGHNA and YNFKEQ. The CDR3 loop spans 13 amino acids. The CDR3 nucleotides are TGTGCCAGCAGCCAAGTCGGGGACCACGAGCGGTACTTC. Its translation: CASSQVGDHERYF.

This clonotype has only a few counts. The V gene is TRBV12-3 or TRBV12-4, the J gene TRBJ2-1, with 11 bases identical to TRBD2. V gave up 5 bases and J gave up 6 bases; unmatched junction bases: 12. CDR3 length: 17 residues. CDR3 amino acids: CASSKNGLAGGSNEQFF. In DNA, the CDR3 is TGTGCCAGCAGTAAAAACGGGCTAGCGGGAGGAAGCAATGAGCAGTTCTTC.

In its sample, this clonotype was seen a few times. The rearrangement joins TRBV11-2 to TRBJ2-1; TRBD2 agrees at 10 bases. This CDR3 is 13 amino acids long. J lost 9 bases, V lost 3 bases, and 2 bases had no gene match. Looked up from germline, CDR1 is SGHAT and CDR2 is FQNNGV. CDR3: CASSFSSGSEQFF. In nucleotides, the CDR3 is TGTGCCAGCAGCTTTTCTAGCGGGAGTGAGCAGTTCTTC.

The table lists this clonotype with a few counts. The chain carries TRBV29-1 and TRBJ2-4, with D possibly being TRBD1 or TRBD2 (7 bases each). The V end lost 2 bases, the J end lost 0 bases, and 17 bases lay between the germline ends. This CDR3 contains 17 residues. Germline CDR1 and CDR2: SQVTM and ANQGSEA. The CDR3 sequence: CSVEWGEGALAKNIQYF. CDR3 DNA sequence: TGCAGCGTTGAATGGGGGGAGGGGGCCTTAGCCAAAAACATTCAGTACTTC.

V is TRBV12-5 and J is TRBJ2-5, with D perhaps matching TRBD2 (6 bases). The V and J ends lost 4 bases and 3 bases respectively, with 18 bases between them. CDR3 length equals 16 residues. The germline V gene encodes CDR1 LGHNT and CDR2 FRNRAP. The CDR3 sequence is CASGWGDGTRKETQYF. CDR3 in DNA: TGTGCTAGTGGTTGGGGGGACGGGACCAGGAAAGAGACCCAGTACTTC.